Shown below are 18 T cell receptor beta chains from a single sample sequenced in a study of T cells in Graves' hyperthyroidism and ophthalmopathy. The source material, RNA transcripts, was used to amplify TCR beta CDR3 regions. A first-round RT-PCR of the TCR CDR3 used the HTBI primer set. TCRdb passed the multiplex PCR reads through MiXCR, listing each CDR3 protein once. The data show 700,000 to 950,000 distinct CDR3 sequences, with 35% seen just once and around 32% held by the top ten. The sequenced material came from blood. The receptors originated from a woman in her thirties or forties with Graves' hyperthyroidism.

The V and J genes are TRBV25-1 and TRBJ1-1, with 8 nucleotides matching TRBD1. The CDR3 covers 16 residues. Germline V CDR1 and CDR2: MGHDK, SYGVNS. Trimming removed 5 bases from V and 5 bases from J; junction bases left unmatched: 13. CDR3 DNA: TGTGCCAGCAGTCCCCCGAGCGGACAGGGAGGAACTGAAGCTTTCTTT. Its protein is CASSPPSGQGGTEAFF.

V and J are TRBV7-9 and TRBJ2-6; possibly TRBD1 or TRBD2 for D (5 bases each). The V and J ends lost 5 bases and 9 bases respectively, with 11 bases between them. This CDR3 has 13 amino acids. Germline V CDR1 and CDR2: SEHNR, FQNEAQ (reference sequence). CDR3 residues: CASSEPGRNVLTF. CDR3 sequence (DNA): TGTGCCAGCAGCGAACCGGGACGCAACGTCCTGACTTTC.

This clonotype was recorded once. A much larger clone lies one base from this, so it may be a read error. The chain couples TRBV6-5 to TRBJ1-5, with D tentatively TRBD1 (6 bases). The CDR3 contains 17 residues. The germline CDR1 and CDR2 sequences are MNHEY and SVGAGI. The CDR3 nucleotides are TGTGCCATCAGTTACTCGGGATTGGGGGCGCGAGGTCAGCCCCAGCATTTT. Translating gives CAISYSGLGARGQPQHF.

A note on this clonotype: Being one base from a much bigger clone, this may be a read error. This chain links TRBV25-1 with TRBJ1-1; tentative D call: TRBD1 (5 bases). Between the trimmed V and J ends, which lost 4 bases and 6 bases, there was a span of 15 bases. CDR3 length equals 14 residues. Germline values: CDR1 MGHDK, CDR2 SYGVNS. The CDR3 DNA reads as TGTGCCAGCAGTGCGGGACTGGGATTGGCTGAAGCTTTCTTT. It translates to CASSAGLGLAEAFF.

Many counts were recorded for this clonotype. This rearrangement joins TRBV9 to TRBJ1-2; D is unresolved. CDR1 and CDR2 from the germline V gene are SGDLS and YYNGEE. This CDR3 region has 12 residues. Trimming shortened V by 3 bases and J by 8 bases, and 11 bases separated the two germline ends. As DNA, the CDR3 is TGTGCCAGCAGCGACCGGTCGGGAGGCTACACCTTC. Residues: CASSDRSGGYTF.

V and J are TRBV15 and TRBJ1-4, with D maybe TRBD1 (5 bases). Germline assignment: CDR1 LNHNV and CDR2 YYDKDF (reference sequence). Trimming cost V 6 bases and J 4 bases, with 9 bases left between them. The CDR3 contains 13 residues. CDR3 protein: CATRDRLNEKLFF. The CDR3 DNA is TGTGCCACCAGAGACAGACTTAATGAAAAACTGTTTTTT.

This clonotype appeared a few times. The V call is TRBV7-2, the J call TRBJ2-7; 7 nucleotides line up with TRBD1. The V and J ends lost 6 bases and 4 bases, in that order; junction bases with no gene match: 6. Germline V gene lookup returns CDR1 SGHTA and CDR2 FQGNSA. The CDR3 spans 13 residues. This CDR3 reads CASSYRGFYEQYF. The CDR3, as DNA: TGTGCCAGCAGTTACAGGGGTTTTTACGAGCAGTACTTC.

This clonotype was picked up one time. One base away lies a much larger clone, so this may be a sequencing read error. The CDR3 here is CASSGWGGYSYGYTF. CDR3 nucleotide sequence: TGCGCCAGCAGTGGATGGGGGGGGTATAGCTATGGCTACACCTTC. This chain links TRBV10-2 with TRBJ1-2; D perhaps matches TRBD1 (5 bases). This CDR3 comprises 15 residues. Trimming pared 4 bases from V and 4 bases from J, leaving 16 bases between. CDR1 is WSHSY, CDR2 SAAADI, per germline.

The chain is built from TRBV11-2 and TRBJ2-7; 8 bases map to TRBD1. From germline, CDR1 is SGHAT and CDR2 FQNNGV. This CDR3 is built from 16 residues. V shed 4 bases, J shed 1 base, and the junction held 9 bases outside the gene matches. The CDR3 spells CASSYRGQAASYEQYF. Written as DNA, the CDR3 is TGTGCCAGCAGCTACCGGGGACAGGCAGCTTCCTACGAGCAGTACTTC.

This clonotype was found many times. The chain is built from TRBV7-2 and TRBJ2-5, with 8 bases lining up with TRBD2. The CDR3 length is 15 residues. J was trimmed by 3 bases and V by 2 bases; bases with no gene match: 5. Germline lookup yields CDR1 SGHTA and CDR2 FQGNSA. CDR3 bases: TGTGCCAGCAGCTTAAGAGGGACTAGTAAAGAGACCCAGTACTTC. Translated, it gives CASSLRGTSKETQYF.

The V call is TRBV4-1, the J call TRBJ1-1; tentatively, D is TRBD1 (6 bases). Germline V lookup: CDR1 MGHRA, CDR2 YSYEKL. This CDR3 is built from 17 residues. V lost 5 bases and J lost 0, with 19 bases in between. The CDR3 loop is CASSSQGTASMNTEAFF. The DNA of the CDR3 is TGCGCCAGCAGCTCTCAGGGGACCGCGTCCATGAACACTGAAGCTTTCTTT.

This clonotype has just one count. The CDR3 carries no conserved terminal phenylalanine or tryptophan, so it likely arises from a read error. This chain links TRBV7-2 with TRBJ1-2, with a possible D match to TRBD1 (6 bases). The CDR3 loop spans 15 amino acids. CDR1 is SGHTA and CDR2 is FQGNSA in the germline V gene. CDR3 sequence (DNA): TGCGCCAGCAGCCAAGAGATAGGGGGAAACTATGGCTACACCTTA. Its protein is CASSQEIGGNYGYTL.

This clonotype was seen many times. The chain has TRBV15 and TRBJ1-2; TRBD1 agrees at 7 bases. The J segment lost 1 base and the V segment lost 9 bases, leaving 8 bases of the junction unmatched. The CDR3 sequence is 14 residues long. Per the germline V gene, CDR1 is LNHNV and CDR2 is YYDKDF (reference sequence). In nucleotides, the CDR3 is TGTGCCACAAACACCGGGACAGATAACTATGGCTACACCTTC. Its protein product is CATNTGTDNYGYTF.

This clonotype was seen repeatedly, ten times or more. The V and J genes are TRBV19 and TRBJ1-1, with 8 bases lining up with TRBD1. Germline CDR1 reads LNHDA; CDR2 reads SQIVND (reference sequence). Trimming removed 1 base from V and 4 bases from J; junction bases left unmatched: 8. CDR3 length: 16 residues. CDR3: CASSIGGQGRRTEAFF. CDR3 DNA sequence: TGTGCCAGTAGTATAGGAGGACAGGGTCGTCGCACTGAAGCTTTCTTT.

As regards this clonotype: A read error is possible here, since a much larger clone lies one base away. A read error is likely, as this CDR3 ends without the conserved phenylalanine or tryptophan. The chain uses TRBV19 and TRBJ1-2; the D is unclear. The CDR3 extends over 13 amino acids. V lost 5 bases and J lost 8, with 15 bases in between. The germline V gene has CDR1 LNHDA and CDR2 SQIVND (reference sequence). This CDR3 is CASSSGPNRGYTS. Written as DNA, the CDR3 is TGTGCCAGTAGTTCCGGCCCGAATCGGGGCTACACCTCC.

The rearrangement joins TRBV25-1 to TRBJ1-3, with TRBD1 as a possible D gene (5 bases). Trimming pared 1 base from V and 2 bases from J, leaving 9 bases between. The germline gives CDR1 MGHDK, CDR2 SYGVNS. CDR3 length: 15 residues. This CDR3 reads CASSEWGNTGNTIYF. The CDR3 region has the DNA TGTGCCAGCAGTGAATGGGGGAATACTGGAAACACCATATATTTT. Using reference TRBV25-1 and TRBJ1-3 for the parts outside the CDR3, the full variable domain is EADIYQTPRYLVIGTGKKITLECSQTMGHDKMYWYQQDPGMELHLIHYSYGVNSTEKGDLSSESTVSRIRTEHFPLTLESARPSHTSQYLCASSEWGNTGNTIYFGEGSWLTVV.

This CDR3 reads CASTGPAATEAFF. DNA for the CDR3: TGCGCCAGCACCGGACCGGCGGCCACTGAAGCTTTCTTT. This chain connects TRBV5-1 to TRBJ1-1; no firm D call. Trimming cost V 6 bases and J 4 bases, with 13 bases left between them. There are 13 residues in the CDR3. The germline V gene has CDR1 SGHRS and CDR2 YFSETQ.

This clonotype was observed a handful of times. This sequence joins TRBV4-3 and TRBJ2-7; D is uncertain. The CDR3 is made up of 13 amino acids. Germline V CDR1 and CDR2: LGHNA, YSLEER. The ends were cut back, 0 bases at V and 7 bases at J, with 10 bases in the middle. The chain's CDR3 is CASSQDPLREQYF. In DNA form, the CDR3 reads TGCGCCAGCAGCCAAGACCCACTGCGGGAGCAGTACTTC.